This T cell receptor (beta chain) was observed in a study of response to subunit inactivated influenza vaccine. This CDR3 has 16 amino acids. The germline V gene has CDR1 SGHTA and CDR2 FQGNSA. Between the trimmed V and J ends, which lost 1 base and 4 bases, there was a span of 14 bases. Using its own MiXCR run on the RT-PCR reads, TCRdb lists one record per CDR3 protein. Here the sample spans 500,000 to 700,000 distinct CDR3 sequences, around 21% being singletons. The sample also formed part of further work on T cells expressing NK-cell markers. From that second work: The authors made TCR beta cDNA libraries by 5'RACE template switching. This switching added a universal primer site and UMIs. Specificity for HCMV among expanded NKG2C+ T cell clones was not established.

The sequencing used CD4+ T cells sorted from PBMCs, collected roughly 13 days after vaccination. The origin of this receptor is a man between 50 and 59 years old who received an inactivated influenza vaccine. The chain uses TRBV7-2 and TRBJ2-1, with D perhaps TRBD2 (7 bases). CDR3 sequence: CASSLVRGTIYNEQFF. CDR3 nucleotides: TGTGCCAGCAGCTTAGTGAGGGGGACTATTTACAATGAGCAGTTCTTC.